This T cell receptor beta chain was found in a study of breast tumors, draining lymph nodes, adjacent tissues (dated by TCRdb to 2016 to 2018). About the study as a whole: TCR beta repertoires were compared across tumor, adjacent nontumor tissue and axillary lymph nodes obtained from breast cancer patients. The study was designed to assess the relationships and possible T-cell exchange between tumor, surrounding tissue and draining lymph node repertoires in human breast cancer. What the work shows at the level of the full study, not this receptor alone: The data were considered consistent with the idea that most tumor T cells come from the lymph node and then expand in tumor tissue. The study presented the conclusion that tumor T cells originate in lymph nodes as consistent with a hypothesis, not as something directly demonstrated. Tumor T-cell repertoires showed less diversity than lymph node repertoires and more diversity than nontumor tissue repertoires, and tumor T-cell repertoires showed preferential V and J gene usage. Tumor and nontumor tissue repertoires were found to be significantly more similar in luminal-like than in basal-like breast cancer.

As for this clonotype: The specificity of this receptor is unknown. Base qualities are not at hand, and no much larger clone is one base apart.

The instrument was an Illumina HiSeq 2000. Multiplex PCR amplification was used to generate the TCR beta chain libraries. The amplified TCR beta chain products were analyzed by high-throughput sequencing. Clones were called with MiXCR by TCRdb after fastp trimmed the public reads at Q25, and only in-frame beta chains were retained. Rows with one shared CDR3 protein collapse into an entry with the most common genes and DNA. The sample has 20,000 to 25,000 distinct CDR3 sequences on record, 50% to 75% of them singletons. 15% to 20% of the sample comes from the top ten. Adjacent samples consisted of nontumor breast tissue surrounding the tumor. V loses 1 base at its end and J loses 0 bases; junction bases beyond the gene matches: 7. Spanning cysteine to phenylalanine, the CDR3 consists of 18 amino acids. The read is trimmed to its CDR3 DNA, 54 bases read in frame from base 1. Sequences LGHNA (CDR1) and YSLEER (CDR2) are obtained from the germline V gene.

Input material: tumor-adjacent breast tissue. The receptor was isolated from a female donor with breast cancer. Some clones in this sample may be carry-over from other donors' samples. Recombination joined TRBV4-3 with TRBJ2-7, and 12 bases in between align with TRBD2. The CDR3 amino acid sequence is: CASSQASSGRAISYEQYF. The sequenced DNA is TGCGCCAGCAGCCAAGCGTCTAGCGGGAGGGCCATCTCCTACGAGCAGTACTTC.